Sequencing of this TCR beta chain was carried out in a study of T-cell memory formation after mild COVID-19. The V end lost 3 bases, the J end lost 1 base, and 12 bases lay between the germline ends. CDR3 length: 15 amino acids. It was 5'RACE with constant-segment primers that produced the TCR alpha and TCR beta cDNA libraries, which carried sample barcodes and UMIs. TCRdb used MiXCR to reprocess the 5' RACE reads, holding one entry per CDR3 protein. The sample holds about 400,000 distinct CDR3 sequences; 23% are singletons and the top ten take about an eighth. This clonotype was seen only a few times. The antigen remains unidentified. The study's findings and limits: Second-wave clones peaking on day 37 lacked confirmed SARS-CoV-2 specificity. The study found contracting CD4+ clones mainly in CM and EM and contracting CD8+ clones in EMRA.

The chain is built from TRBV12-3 or TRBV12-4 and TRBJ1-1; D possibly corresponds to TRBD1 (6 bases). The sample comprised PBMCs or a T cell subset sorted from them (not recorded which). This clonotype was sampled from an adult woman who had mild COVID-19 (a few samples of this study predate the infection). Cell type and time point are not known. The CDR3 reads CASSLTWTANTEAFF. As DNA, the CDR3 is TGTGCCAGCAGTTTGACCTGGACAGCGAACACTGAAGCTTTCTTT.